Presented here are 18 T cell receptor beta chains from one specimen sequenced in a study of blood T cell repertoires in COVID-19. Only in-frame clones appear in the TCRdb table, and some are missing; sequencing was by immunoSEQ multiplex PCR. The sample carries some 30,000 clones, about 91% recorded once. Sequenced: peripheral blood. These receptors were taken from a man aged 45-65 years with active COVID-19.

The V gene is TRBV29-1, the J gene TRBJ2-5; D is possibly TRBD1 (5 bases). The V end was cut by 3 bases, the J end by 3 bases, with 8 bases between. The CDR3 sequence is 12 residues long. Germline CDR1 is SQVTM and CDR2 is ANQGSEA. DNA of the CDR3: TGCAGCGTTGATCAGGGTGAAGAGACCCAGTACTTC. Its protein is CSVDQGEETQYF.

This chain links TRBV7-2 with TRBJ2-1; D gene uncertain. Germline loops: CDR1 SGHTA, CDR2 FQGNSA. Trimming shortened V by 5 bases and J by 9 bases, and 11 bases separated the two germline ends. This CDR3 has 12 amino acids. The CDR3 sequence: CASSPKYGEQFF. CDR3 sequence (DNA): TGTGCCAGCAGCCCTAAGTACGGTGAGCAGTTCTTC.

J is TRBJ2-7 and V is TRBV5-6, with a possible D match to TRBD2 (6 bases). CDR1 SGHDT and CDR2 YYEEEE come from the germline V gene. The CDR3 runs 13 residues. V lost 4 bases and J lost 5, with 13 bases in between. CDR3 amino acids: CASSKVGGDEQYF. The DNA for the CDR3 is TGTGCCAGCAGCAAGGTGGGGGGAGACGAGCAGTACTTC.

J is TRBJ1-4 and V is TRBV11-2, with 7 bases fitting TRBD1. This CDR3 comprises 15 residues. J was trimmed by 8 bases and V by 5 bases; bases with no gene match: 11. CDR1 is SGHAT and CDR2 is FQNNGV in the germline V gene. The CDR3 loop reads CASSPRDRTREKLFF. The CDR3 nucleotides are TGTGCCAGCAGCCCAAGGGACAGAACTAGGGAAAAACTGTTTTTT.

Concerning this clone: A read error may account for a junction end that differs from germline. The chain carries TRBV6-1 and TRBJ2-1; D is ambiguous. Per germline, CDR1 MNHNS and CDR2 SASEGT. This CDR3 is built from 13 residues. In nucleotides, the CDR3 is TGTGCCAGCAGAGAAGACGGGTACAATGAGCAGTTCTTC. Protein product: CASREDGYNEQFF.

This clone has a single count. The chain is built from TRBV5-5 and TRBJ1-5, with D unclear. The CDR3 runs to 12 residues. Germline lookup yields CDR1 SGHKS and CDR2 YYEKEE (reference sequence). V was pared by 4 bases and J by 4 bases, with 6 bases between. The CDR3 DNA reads TGTGCCAGCAGCCTCCTTAATCAGCCCCAGCATTTT. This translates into CASSLLNQPQHF.

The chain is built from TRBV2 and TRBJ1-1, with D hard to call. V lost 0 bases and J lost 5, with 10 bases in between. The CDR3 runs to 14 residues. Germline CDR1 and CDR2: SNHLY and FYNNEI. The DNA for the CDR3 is TGTGCCAGCAGTGAAGCAAAGACGGGAACTGAAGCTTTCTTT. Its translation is CASSEAKTGTEAFF.

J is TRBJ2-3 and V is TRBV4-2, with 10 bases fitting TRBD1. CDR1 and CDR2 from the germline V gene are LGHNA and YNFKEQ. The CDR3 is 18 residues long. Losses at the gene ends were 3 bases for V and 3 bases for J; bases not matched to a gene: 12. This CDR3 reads CASSHRDRGDGETDTQYF. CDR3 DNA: TGTGCCAGCAGCCACCGGGACAGGGGAGATGGGGAAACAGATACGCAGTATTTT.

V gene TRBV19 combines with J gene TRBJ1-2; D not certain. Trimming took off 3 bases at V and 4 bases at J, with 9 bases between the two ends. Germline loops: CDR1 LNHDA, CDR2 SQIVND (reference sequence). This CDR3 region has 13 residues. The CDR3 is CASSMRGSYGYTF. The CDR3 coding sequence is TGTGCCAGTAGTATGCGAGGGTCCTATGGCTACACCTTC.

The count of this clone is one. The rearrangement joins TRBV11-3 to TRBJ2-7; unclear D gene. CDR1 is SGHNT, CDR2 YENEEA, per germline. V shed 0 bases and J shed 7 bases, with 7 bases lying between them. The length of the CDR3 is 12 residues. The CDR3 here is CASSLDLREQYF. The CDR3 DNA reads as TGTGCCAGCAGCTTAGATCTCAGGGAGCAGTACTTC.

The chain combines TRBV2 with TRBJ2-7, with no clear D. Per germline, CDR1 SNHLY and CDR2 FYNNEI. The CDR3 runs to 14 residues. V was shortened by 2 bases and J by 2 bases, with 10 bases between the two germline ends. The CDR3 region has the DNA TGTGCCAGCAGTGAATCTTGGCCAACCTACGAGCAGTACTTC. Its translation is CASSESWPTYEQYF.

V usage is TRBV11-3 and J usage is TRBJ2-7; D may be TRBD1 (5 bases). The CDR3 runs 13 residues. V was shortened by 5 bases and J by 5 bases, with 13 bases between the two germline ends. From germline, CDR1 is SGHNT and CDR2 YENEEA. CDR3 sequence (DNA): TGTGCCAGCAGCCAGGGTTTGACCAACGAGCAGTACTTC. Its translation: CASSQGLTNEQYF.

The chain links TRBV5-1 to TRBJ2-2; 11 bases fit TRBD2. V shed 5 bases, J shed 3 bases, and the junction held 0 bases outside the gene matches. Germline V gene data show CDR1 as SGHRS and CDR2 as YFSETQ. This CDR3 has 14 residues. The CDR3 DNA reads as TGCGCCAGCAGACTAGCGGGGGACACCGGGGAGCTGTTTTTT. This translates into CASRLAGDTGELFF.

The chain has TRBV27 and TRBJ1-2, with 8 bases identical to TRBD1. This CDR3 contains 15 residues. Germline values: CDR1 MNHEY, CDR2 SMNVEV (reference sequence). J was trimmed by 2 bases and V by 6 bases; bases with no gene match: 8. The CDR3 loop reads CASRYGTGPNYGYTF. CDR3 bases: TGTGCCAGCAGGTACGGGACAGGCCCCAACTATGGCTACACCTTC.

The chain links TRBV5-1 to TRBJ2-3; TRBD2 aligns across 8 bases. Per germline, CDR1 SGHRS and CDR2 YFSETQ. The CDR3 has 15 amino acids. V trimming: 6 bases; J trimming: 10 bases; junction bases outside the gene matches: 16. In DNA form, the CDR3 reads TGCGCCAGCACCCCCCACGGGACTAGTTTTTTCGCGCAGTATTTT. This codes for CASTPHGTSFFAQYF. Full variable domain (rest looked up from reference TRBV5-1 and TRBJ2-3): KAGVTQTPRYLIKTRGQQVTLSCSPISGHRSVSWYQQTPGQGLQFLFEYFSETQRNKGNFPGRFSGRQFSNSRSEMNVSTLELGDSALYLCASTPHGTSFFAQYFGPGTRLTVL.

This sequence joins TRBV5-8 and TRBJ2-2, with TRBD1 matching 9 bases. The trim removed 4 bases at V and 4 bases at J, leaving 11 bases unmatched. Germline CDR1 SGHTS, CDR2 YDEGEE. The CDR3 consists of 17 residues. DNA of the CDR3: TGTGCCAGCAGCCCGCTTACAGGGGGCGCGGCCACCGGGGAGCTGTTTTTT. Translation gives CASSPLTGGAATGELFF. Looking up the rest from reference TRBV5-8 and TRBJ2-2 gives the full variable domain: EAGVTQSPTHLIKTRGQQATLRCSPISGHTSVYWYQQALGLGLQFLLWYDEGEERNRGNFPPRFSGRQFPNYSSELNVNALELEDSALYLCASSPLTGGAATGELFFGEGSRLTVL.

CDR3 loop: CASSPSWTPEAFF. CDR3 DNA sequence: TGTGCCAGCAGCCCCTCGTGGACACCTGAAGCTTTCTTT. The chain employs TRBV12-3 or TRBV12-4 and TRBJ1-1, with D possibly matching TRBD1 (5 bases). The germline V and J ends were trimmed by 6 bases and 6 bases, with 14 bases remaining between them. The CDR3 runs to 13 residues.

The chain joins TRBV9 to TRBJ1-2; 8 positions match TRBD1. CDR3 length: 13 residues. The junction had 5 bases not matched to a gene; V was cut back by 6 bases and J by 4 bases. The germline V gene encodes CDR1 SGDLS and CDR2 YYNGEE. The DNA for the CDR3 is TGTGCCAGCACCAACGACAGGGGCTATGGCTACACCTTC. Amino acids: CASTNDRGYGYTF. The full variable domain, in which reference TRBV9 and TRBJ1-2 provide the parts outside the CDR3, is DSGVTQTPKHLITATGQRVTLRCSPRSGDLSVYWYQQSLDQGLQFLIQYYNGEERAKGNILERFSAQQFPDLHSELNLSSLELGDSALYFCASTNDRGYGYTFGSGTRLTVV.